Below, 7 T cell receptor beta chains from the same sample are listed, as sequenced in a study of tissue T cells after allogeneic stem cell transplantation. Time point in this sample: mouse harvest day 7 after allogeneic transplant. The graft held 10^6 splenic CD5+ T cells and 10^7 T-cell-depleted bone marrow cells. Only in-frame clones appear in the TCRdb table, and some are missing; sequencing was by immunoSEQ multiplex PCR. Of approximately 1,300 clones listed, 58% are singletons. The sample taken for sequencing was liver tissue. Receptors originate from a female BALB/c mouse given C57BL/6 T cells with graft-versus-host disease after an allogeneic hematopoietic cell transplant.

This clone was picked up one time. Gene and germline names: mouse. The observed sequence ends 1 residue before the CDR3 terminus, with the missing tail filled in from the germline J gene. The chain carries TRBV12-1 and TRBJ2-4; the D call may be TRBD1 or TRBD2 (5 bases each). This CDR3 has 15 amino acids. Trimming left V 0 bases short and J 0 bases short, with 9 bases between. Germline assignment: CDR1 SGHSN and CDR2 HYEKVE. CDR3: CASSLAGGSQNTLYF. The CDR3 bases that were read are TGTGCCAGCTCTCTCGCCGGGGGTAGTCAAAACACCTTGTAC.

With regard to this clone: The genes are named according to mouse. The CDR3 goes on 1 residue after the read ends, and that part is filled in from the germline J gene. The chain couples TRBV26 to TRBJ1-3, with 8 bases matching TRBD1. The CDR3 loop spans 14 amino acids. With V trimmed by 6 bases and J by 0 bases, 1 base remained unmatched. Per the germline V gene, CDR1 is KGHPV and CDR2 is FQNQEV (reference sequence). The CDR3 spells CASRQGASGNTLYF. CDR3 DNA (partial): TGTGCCAGCAGGCAGGGGGCTTCTGGAAATACGCTCTAT.

On this clone: The genes and germline here are from mouse. This CDR3 is CASSTGGHNSPLYF. CDR3 DNA (partial): TGTGCCAGCAGTACAGGGGGCCATAATTCGCCCCTCTAC. The rearrangement uses TRBV13-3 and TRBJ1-6; 9 nucleotides line up with TRBD1. The read falls 1 residue short of the CDR3 end, and the missing part is taken from the germline J gene. TRBJ1-6 qualifies as an ORF whose function is uncertain. With 4 bases clipped from V and 5 bases from J, the junction kept 1 base outside the gene matches. This CDR3 spans 14 amino acids. Germline V gene sequence: CDR1 NNHDY, CDR2 SYVADS.

This clone was recorded only once. Germline and genes here are mouse. The read gets to within 1 residue of the CDR3 end, and the germline J gene fills in the rest. V and J are TRBV16 and TRBJ2-5; D is unresolved. Trimming removed 1 base at V and 1 base at J, with 6 bases between. In germline, CDR1 is SGHSA, CDR2 FRNQAP. The CDR3 is 14 amino acids. The CDR3: CASSLGQYQDTQYF. CDR3 bases read: TGTGCAAGCAGCTTAGGCCAGTACCAAGACACCCAGTAC.

Points on this clone: Gene names and germline refer to mouse. The read terminates 1 residue before the CDR3 end, so the remaining end is supplied by the germline J gene. The chain employs TRBV3 and TRBJ2-4; 10 bases agree with TRBD1. Germline CDR1 and CDR2: SNHLY and FYNGKV (reference sequence). With V trimmed by 1 base and J by 1 base, 2 bases remained unmatched. CDR3 length equals 16 residues. CDR3 sequence: CASSLGTGGGQNTLYF. CDR3 DNA (partial): TGTGCCAGCAGCTTAGGGACAGGGGGAGGTCAAAACACCTTGTAC.

A note on this clone: Any gene name here is a mouse gene name. The read comes to an end 1 residue before the CDR3 does, leaving the germline J gene to fill in the end. The chain couples TRBV19 to TRBJ1-2; 7 bases match TRBD1. Germline V gives CDR1 FNHDT, CDR2 SITEND (reference sequence). The CDR3 sequence is 14 residues long. Trimming at V came to 2 bases and at J to 0 bases, leaving 1 base not matched to a gene. The CDR3 spells CASSMGQSNSDYTF. The CDR3 bases that were read are TGTGCCAGCAGTATGGGACAGTCAAACTCCGACTACACC.

This clone is categorized as large. Gene names follow the mouse nomenclature. The read terminates 1 residue ahead of where the CDR3 ends, so the germline J gene completes it. The gene calls are TRBV19 and TRBJ2-7; possibly TRBD1 for D (5 bases). V was clipped by 1 base and J by 4 bases, with 6 bases between them. The CDR3 spans 12 residues. CDR1 FNHDT and CDR2 SITEND come from the germline V gene (reference sequence). Partial CDR3 DNA: TGTGCCAGCAGTATATCAGGGTATGAACAGTAC. Protein product: CASSISGYEQY. The entire CDR3 protein is CASSISGYEQYF. The whole variable domain, filled in from reference TRBV19 and TRBJ2-7, reads GGIITQTPKFLIGQEGQKLTLKCQQNFNHDTMYWYRQDSGKGLRLIYYSITENDLQKGDLSEGYDASREKKSSFSLTVTSAQKNEMAVFLCASSISGYEQYFGPGTRLTVL.